One T cell receptor (beta chain) is described in this entry. The sample holds a few counts of this clonotype. Its cognate antigen has yet to be identified. Qualities for individual bases were not recorded, and no much larger clone is one base off. This record belongs to a study of early T cells in non-severe SARS-CoV-2 infection (dated by TCRdb to the early 2020s). Regarding the study in general: Because TCR sequencing was done on bulk RNA from unsorted whole blood, the alpha and beta chains could not be paired.

The CDR3 covers 14 residues, taking in both the cysteine and the phenylalanine. Just CDR3 DNA is preserved here, 42 bases in frame from base 1. Clipping removes 4 bases from V and 4 bases from J, with 3 as the unmatched junction base count. From a lookup of the germline V gene, CDR1 and CDR2 are SGHRS and YFSETQ. Beyond this particular receptor, the publication reports: VDJdb matching was skewed toward anti-spike CD8 responses, so virus-specific expansions were likely underestimated and private and CD4 specificities were missed.

The library came from 5' RACE. The sequencing machine was a NextSeq 500. In the TCR library protocol, unique molecular identifiers were attached to individual cDNA molecules to correct for PCR bias and sequencing error. TCR alpha and beta chains were both sequenced, and the abundances of alpha and beta sequences in each sample were closely correlated with each other. Per the original workflow: Decombinator V4 was used to annotate the V gene, J gene and CDR3 of the TCR sequences. Expanded TCRs were defined as changing significantly between any two time points under a Poisson model with p below 0.0001. TCR abundances were normalised to the total number of TCRs sequenced in each sample and reported as counts per million. MAIT TCRs were defined by TRAV1-2 paired with TRAJ12, TRAJ20 or TRAJ33, and iNKT TCRs by TRAV10 paired with TRAJ18. A search of VDJdb, accessed on 1 November 2021, was run for TCRs annotated to CMV, EBV and SARS-CoV-2, with TCRs annotated for multiple antigens excluded. TCRdb reprocessing: public reads trimmed at Q25 with fastp, clones called with MiXCR, in-frame beta chains kept. Each entry is one CDR3 protein sequence, shown with its most common DNA and genes. V and J calls and clone size were set by TCRdb, not the authors. The sample data list 45,000 to 75,000 distinct CDR3 sequences, and around 9.3% of these were observed just once. Under 20% of the sample goes to the ten largest clones.

This was a case-control study nested in a cohort of healthcare workers in London, UK, who had nasopharyngeal swab PCR tests and blood samples taken every week. Between 23 and 31 March 2020, the week of the UK lockdown, healthcare workers were enrolled and then followed up weekly for as long as 16 weeks. Sequenced input: whole blood. This TCR was sampled from an adult who was a healthcare worker with PCR-confirmed SARS-CoV-2 infection or an uninfected control (not recorded which). Here the chain combines TRBV5-1 and TRBJ2-2, with TRBD2 identical over 8 junction bases. In nucleotides, the sequence is TGCGCCAGCAGCCCCGGGGGGGGCACCGGGGAGCTGTTTTTT. This encodes CASSPGGGTGELFF.